This is a list of T cell receptor beta chains from one sample in a study of shared clonotypes between healthy human individuals. Clones were sequenced by immunoSEQ multiplex PCR, and TCRdb holds only the in-frame ones, with some missing. The sample has hundreds of thousands of clones, almost 95% seen once; the top ten hold less than 25%. The sample consisted of naive CD8+ T cells sorted from blood. Source of these receptors: a man aged 25 to 40 in good health. The CDR3 runs from the conserved cysteine through the conserved F or W. D genes are given only for firm matches. Clone sizes are given selectively: once, few, many, or a class where the clone is expanded.

abundance	d_gene	j_gene	v_gene	CDR3nt	CDR3aa
-	TRBD1	TRBJ2-2	TRBV9	TGTGCCAGCAGCGAACCGGGACAGGGACACACCGGGGAGCTGTTTTTT	CASSEPGQGHTGELFF
-	TRBD2	TRBJ2-7	TRBV11-2	TGTGCCAGCAGCGATAGCGGGAGGGGGATCTACGAGCAGTACTTC	CASSDSGRGIYEQYF
-	TRBD2	TRBJ2-1	TRBV7-3	TGTGCCAGCAGCTGGACTAGCTCCGGCAATGAGCAGTTCTTC	CASSWTSSGNEQFF
-	-	TRBJ2-2	TRBV1	TGCACCAGCAGCCAACCTCCGGGACTAGCGGTGAACACCGGGGAGCTGTTTTTT	CTSSQPPGLAVNTGELFF
once	-	TRBJ2-5	TRBV7-9	TGTGCCAGCAGCTTATCGACCGTTCAAGAGACCCAGTACTTC	CASSLSTVQETQYF
once	-	TRBJ2-3	TRBV9	TGTGCCAGCAGCGGTGACGGCGATACGCAGTATTTT	CASSGDGDTQYF
-	-	TRBJ1-1	TRBV7-9	TGTGCCAGCAGCCCCGGTGTTGAAGCTTTCTTT	CASSPGVEAFF
once	TRBD2	TRBJ2-1	TRBV7-8	TGTGCCAGCAGCCCCGCGGGACTAGCGGATTCCTCCTACAATGAGCAGTTCTTC	CASSPAGLADSSYNEQFF
once	-	TRBJ2-2	TRBV5-4	TGTGCCAGCAGCTTGTGGGGCGCAGCCGGGGAGCTGTTTTTT	CASSLWGAAGELFF
-	-	TRBJ2-2	TRBV6-1	TGTGCCTCCAAAGGGGAGGCGAACACCGGGGAGCTGTTTTTT	CASKGEANTGELFF
-	-	TRBJ2-3	TRBV5-1	TGCGCCAGCAGCTTGGGGACAGCCACAGATACGCAGTATTTT	CASSLGTATDTQYF
-	-	TRBJ2-7	TRBV27	TGTGCCAGCAGTTATCAGGGGCTCCCCTCCTACGAGCAGTACTTC	CASSYQGLPSYEQYF
-	-	TRBJ2-7	TRBV18	TGTGCCAGCTCACCCAACTACGAGCAGTACTTC	CASSPNYEQYF
-	-	TRBJ2-1	TRBV7-9	TGTGCCAGCAGCCCCCCCCGCTACAATGAGCAGTTCTTC	CASSPPRYNEQFF
-	TRBD1	TRBJ2-7	TRBV4-1	TGCGCCAGCAGCCAAGAAGCCGGGACAGGGGGATACGAGCAGTACTTC	CASSQEAGTGGYEQYF
-	TRBD2	TRBJ2-1	TRBV4-2	TGTGCCAGCAGCCCCGTTCCGGGAGGAGGCAATGAGCAGTTCTTC	CASSPVPGGGNEQFF
-	TRBD1	TRBJ1-1	TRBV27	TGTGCCAGCAGTTCGGGGACAGGGTGGCCTAACACTGAAGCTTTCTTT	CASSSGTGWPNTEAFF
-	TRBD2	TRBJ2-7	TRBV2	TGTGCCAGCAGTGAAATGACTAGCGGGCCGTTAGTTCCCTACGAGCAGTACTTC	CASSEMTSGPLVPYEQYF
-	TRBD2	TRBJ2-3	TRBV19	TGTGCCAGTAGTATCTTCCAGGGACTAGCGGAAGATACGCAGTATTTT	CASSIFQGLAEDTQYF
-	TRBD1	TRBJ2-1	TRBV2	TGTGCCAGCAGCGACAGGGGTGAGCAGTTCTTC	CASSDRGEQFF
-	-	TRBJ2-1	TRBV27	TGTGCCAGCAGTCCGGCCCGGACAGTTAAACTCTACAATGAGCAGTTCTTC	CASSPARTVKLYNEQFF
-	-	TRBJ2-5	TRBV5-6	TGTGCCAGCAGCTTGCAGCTGACAGCCTCTGCCCTCCAAGAGACCCAGTACTTC	CASSLQLTASALQETQYF
once	-	TRBJ1-1	TRBV9	TGTGCCAGCAGCGTAGGGGGCCGTACTGAAGCTTTCTTT	CASSVGGRTEAFF
-	-	TRBJ2-2	TRBV5-4	TGTGCCAGCAGCTGCGCCGGTCGGGACTGCGACACCGGGGAGCTGTTTTTT	CASSCAGRDCDTGELFF
-	-	TRBJ2-7	TRBV2	TGTGCCAGCAGTGATATCGGACTGTCCTACGAGCAGTACTTC	CASSDIGLSYEQYF
-	TRBD2	TRBJ2-1	TRBV5-1	TGCGCCAGCAGCTCGACACTAGCGGGAATCAATGAGCAGTTCTTC	CASSSTLAGINEQFF
-	-	TRBJ2-7	TRBV19	TGTGCCAGTAGTCCCGCGGCGGGAACTGTGGGGAACGAGCAGTACTTC	CASSPAAGTVGNEQYF
-	TRBD1	TRBJ2-7	TRBV2	TGTGCCTGCCGGGACAGTATATGGGAGCAGTACTTC	CACRDSIWEQYF
-	TRBD2	TRBJ2-7	TRBV7-2	TGTGCCAGCAGCTTAGGGACTAGCGGGAACCAGCAGTACTTC	CASSLGTSGNQQYF
-	-	TRBJ2-3	TRBV27	TGTGCCAGCAAACCGGGACGAAGAAGAGATACGCAGTATTTT	CASKPGRRRDTQYF
few	TRBD2	TRBJ2-7	TRBV5-1	TGCGCCAGCCGGGACTACTCCTACGAGCAGTACTTC	CASRDYSYEQYF
few	TRBD1	TRBJ1-2	TRBV4-1	TGCGCCAGCAGCTCGACAGGGAGCTATGGCTACACCTTC	CASSSTGSYGYTF
-	TRBD2	TRBJ2-1	TRBV29-1	TGCAGCGTTTTTGGACTAGCGGAGGGGAATGAGCAGTTCTTC	CSVFGLAEGNEQFF
few	-	TRBJ1-5	TRBV15	TGTGCCACCAGCAGAGATCGAAATAGCAATCAGCCCCAGCATTTT	CATSRDRNSNQPQHF
-	-	TRBJ2-7	TRBV6-6	TGTGCCAGCAGTTCGCTGCAGGGGCTTACATCCGGGCAGTACTTC	CASSSLQGLTSGQYF
-	-	TRBJ2-3	TRBV7-9	TGTGCCAGCAGCTCGCACCAACAGGGGCGGGGAGATACGCAGTATTTT	CASSSHQQGRGDTQYF
once	TRBD2	TRBJ2-1	TRBV9	TGTGCCAGCACCGCGTCTAGCGGGAGCAATGAGCAGTTCTTC	CASTASSGSNEQFF
-	TRBD1	TRBJ1-5	TRBV9	TGTGCCAGCAGCAAAGGACAGGGCTCGAATCAGCCCCAGCATTTT	CASSKGQGSNQPQHF
-	-	TRBJ2-2	TRBV29-1	TGCAGTCTAAGGGCAGAGAACACCGGGGAGCTGTTTTTT	CSLRAENTGELFF
few	-	TRBJ1-5	TRBV27	TGTGCCAGCAGTTCAAGGGGGGTATATCAGCCCCAGCATTTT	CASSSRGVYQPQHF
-	-	TRBJ2-1	TRBV29-1	TGCAGCGTTGACGGCGGCTCCTACAATGAGCAGTTCTTC	CSVDGGSYNEQFF
-	TRBD1	TRBJ2-7	TRBV7-9	TGTGCCAGCAGCTTATCCGGGACAGGGGATAGCGGCACCTACGAGCAGTACTTC	CASSLSGTGDSGTYEQYF
-	-	TRBJ1-5	TRBV28	TGTGCCAGCAGCCAAAGAGATCAGCCCCAGCATTTT	CASSQRDQPQHF
-	TRBD1	TRBJ2-3	TRBV14	TGTGCCAGCAGCCCAGGGACAGGGGTATTAAATACGCAGTATTTT	CASSPGTGVLNTQYF
-	-	TRBJ1-2	TRBV7-9	TGTGCCAGCAGCTTAGATTTGTTGGGGGATCGAGGCTACACCTTC	CASSLDLLGDRGYTF
-	-	TRBJ2-7	TRBV9	TGTGCCAGCAGCGTAGATGGCAGCTCCTACGAGCAGTACTTC	CASSVDGSSYEQYF
-	-	TRBJ1-5	TRBV28	TGTGCCAGCAGTTTTACAGGTCAGAAAAATCAGCCCCAGCATTTT	CASSFTGQKNQPQHF
-	TRBD2	TRBJ2-5	TRBV4-1	TGCGCCAGCAGCCAAGGGACTAGCGGAGTCAGGGCCCAGTACTTC	CASSQGTSGVRAQYF
-	TRBD2	TRBJ2-3	TRBV29-1	TGCAGCGTTGAAAACCCTAGCGGGAGCTTCTCCGATACGCAGTATTTT	CSVENPSGSFSDTQYF
-	-	TRBJ2-7	TRBV6-6	TGTGCCAGCAGTTACTCTCCGACCGGGATCACCTACGAGCAGTACTTC	CASSYSPTGITYEQYF
-	TRBD1	TRBJ1-5	TRBV7-6	TGTGCCAGCAGCTTAGAGTCGCACAGGGGCGATCAGCCCCAGCATTTT	CASSLESHRGDQPQHF
-	-	TRBJ2-7	TRBV10-3	TGTGCCACCAGGGGCGATTGGGAGCAGTACTTC	CATRGDWEQYF
-	-	TRBJ1-1	TRBV2	TGTGCCAGCAGTGGCAGCTCAGGAGTAGGAGCTTTCTTT	CASSGSSGVGAFF
-	TRBD2	TRBJ2-7	TRBV27	TGTGCCAGCAGTCTATTGGGGACTAGCGGGATAGGGGGGGAGCAGTACTTC	CASSLLGTSGIGGEQYF
-	TRBD2	TRBJ2-7	TRBV27	TGTGCCAGCAGTTTTACGATAATGGCGGGAGGGCCTGGAGAGCAGTACTTC	CASSFTIMAGGPGEQYF